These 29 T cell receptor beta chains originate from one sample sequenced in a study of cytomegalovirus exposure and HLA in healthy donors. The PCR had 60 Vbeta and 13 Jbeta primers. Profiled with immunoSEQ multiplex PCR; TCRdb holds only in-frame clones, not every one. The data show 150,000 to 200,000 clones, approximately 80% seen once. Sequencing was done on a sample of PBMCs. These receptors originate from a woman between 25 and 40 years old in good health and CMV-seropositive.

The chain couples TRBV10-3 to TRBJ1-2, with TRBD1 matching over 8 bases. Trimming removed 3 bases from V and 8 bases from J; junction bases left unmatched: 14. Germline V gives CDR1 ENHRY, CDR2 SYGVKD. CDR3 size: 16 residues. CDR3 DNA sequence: TGTGCCATCAGTGACCAGGTGGGACAGGCAGAGAGGGGCTACACCTTC. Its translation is CAISDQVGQAERGYTF.

CDR3 amino acids: CASSLGGQGVRGEQFF. The DNA for the CDR3 is TGCGCCAGCAGCTTGGGGGGACAGGGCGTGCGGGGTGAGCAGTTCTTC. The chain is built from TRBV5-1 and TRBJ2-1; 9 bases map to TRBD1. With 0 bases clipped from V and 9 bases from J, the junction kept 10 bases outside the gene matches. This CDR3 region has 16 residues. Looked up from germline, CDR1 is SGHRS and CDR2 is YFSETQ. The whole variable domain, filled in from reference TRBV5-1 and TRBJ2-1, reads KAGVTQTPRYLIKTRGQQVTLSCSPISGHRSVSWYQQTPGQGLQFLFEYFSETQRNKGNFPGRFSGRQFSNSRSEMNVSTLELGDSALYLCASSLGGQGVRGEQFFGPGTRLTVL.

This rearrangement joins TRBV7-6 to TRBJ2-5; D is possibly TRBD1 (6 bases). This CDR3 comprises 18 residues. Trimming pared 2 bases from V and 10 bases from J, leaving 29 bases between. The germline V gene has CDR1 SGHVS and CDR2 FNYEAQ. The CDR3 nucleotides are TGTGCCAGCAGCTTAACTCCCCAAATTACAGACAGGCCTAAGGACCAGTACTTC. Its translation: CASSLTPQITDRPKDQYF.

Written as DNA, the CDR3 is TGTGCCTCCGGGAGGGGCTCCTACGAGCAGTACTTC. This sequence encodes CASGRGSYEQYF. This chain uses TRBV6-5 with TRBJ2-7; 8 bases map to TRBD2. Looked up from germline, CDR1 is MNHEY and CDR2 is SVGAGI. The CDR3 runs to 12 residues. J gave up 0 bases and V 11 bases, and 3 bases lay outside the gene matches.

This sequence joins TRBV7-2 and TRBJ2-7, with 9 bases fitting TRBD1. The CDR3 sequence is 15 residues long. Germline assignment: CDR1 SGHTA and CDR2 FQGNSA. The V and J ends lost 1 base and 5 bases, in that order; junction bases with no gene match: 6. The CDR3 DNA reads TGTGCCAGCAGCTTAGGGGGACAGGGCGGCCACGAGCAGTACTTC. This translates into CASSLGGQGGHEQYF.

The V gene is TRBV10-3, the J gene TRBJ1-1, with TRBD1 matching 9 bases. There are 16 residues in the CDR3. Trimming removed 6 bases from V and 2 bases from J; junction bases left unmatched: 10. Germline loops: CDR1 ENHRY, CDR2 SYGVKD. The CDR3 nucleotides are TGTGCCATCAGGGCCCGACCGGGACAGGGAAACACTGAAGCTTTCTTT. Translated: CAIRARPGQGNTEAFF.

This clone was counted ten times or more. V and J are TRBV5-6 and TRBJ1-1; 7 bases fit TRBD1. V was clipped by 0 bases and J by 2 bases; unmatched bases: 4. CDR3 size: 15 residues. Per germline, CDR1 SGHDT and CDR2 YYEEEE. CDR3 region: CASSLGDRENTEAFF. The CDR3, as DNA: TGTGCCAGCAGCTTGGGTGACAGGGAAAACACTGAAGCTTTCTTT.

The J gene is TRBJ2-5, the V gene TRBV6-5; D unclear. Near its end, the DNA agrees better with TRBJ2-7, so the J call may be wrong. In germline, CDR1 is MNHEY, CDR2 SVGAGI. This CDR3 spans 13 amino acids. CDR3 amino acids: CASSPQISYEQYF. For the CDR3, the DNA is TGTGCCAGCAGTCCACAGATCTCCTACGAGCAGTACTTC.

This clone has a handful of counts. The CDR3 here is CASSQVRIGIGRAFF. CDR3 DNA: TGCGCCAGCAGCCAAGTCAGGATCGGGATAGGTCGTGCTTTCTTT. The genes are TRBV4-3 and TRBJ1-1; D is ambiguous. Germline loops: CDR1 LGHNA, CDR2 YSLEER. Trimming left V 1 base short and J 11 bases short, with 20 bases between. The CDR3 consists of 15 residues.

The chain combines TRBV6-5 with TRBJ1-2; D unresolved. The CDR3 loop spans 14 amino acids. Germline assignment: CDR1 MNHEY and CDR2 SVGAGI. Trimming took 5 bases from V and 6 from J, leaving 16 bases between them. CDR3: CASSPPGVLDGYTF. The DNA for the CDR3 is TGTGCCAGCAGTCCCCCCGGGGTGCTTGATGGCTACACCTTC.

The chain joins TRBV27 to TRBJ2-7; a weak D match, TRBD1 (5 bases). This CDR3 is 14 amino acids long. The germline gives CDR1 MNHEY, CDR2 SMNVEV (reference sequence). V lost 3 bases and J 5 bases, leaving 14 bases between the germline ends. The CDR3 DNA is TGTGCCAGCAGTTTTGTGGGGCAGGTGGACGAGCAGTACTTC. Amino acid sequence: CASSFVGQVDEQYF.

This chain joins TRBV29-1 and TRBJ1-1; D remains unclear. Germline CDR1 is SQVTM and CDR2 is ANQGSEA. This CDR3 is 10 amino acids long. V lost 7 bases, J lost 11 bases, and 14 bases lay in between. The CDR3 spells CSGTDPGAFF. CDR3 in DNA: TGCAGCGGTACAGACCCGGGGGCTTTCTTT.

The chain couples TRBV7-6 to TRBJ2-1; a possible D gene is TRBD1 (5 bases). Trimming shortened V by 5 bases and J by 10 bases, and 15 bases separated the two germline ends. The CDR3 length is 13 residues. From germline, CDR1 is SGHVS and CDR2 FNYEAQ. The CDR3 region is CASSLKVAGEQFF. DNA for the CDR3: TGTGCCAGCAGCCTAAAGGTGGCAGGGGAGCAGTTCTTC.

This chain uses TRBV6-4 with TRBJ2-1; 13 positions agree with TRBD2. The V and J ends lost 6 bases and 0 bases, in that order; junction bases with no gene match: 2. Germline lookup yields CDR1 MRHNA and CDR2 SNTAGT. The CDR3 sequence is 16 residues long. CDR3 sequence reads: CASRRTSGGSYNEQFF. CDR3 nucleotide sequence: TGTGCCAGCAGAAGGACTAGCGGGGGCTCCTACAATGAGCAGTTCTTC.

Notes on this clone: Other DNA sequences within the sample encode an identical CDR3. The CDR3 loop is CSVLRNTEAFF. CDR3 DNA sequence: TGCAGCGTTCTCAGGAACACTGAAGCTTTCTTT. The V and J genes are TRBV29-1 and TRBJ1-1; D unclear. Germline-derived CDR1 and CDR2 are SQVTM and ANQGSEA. There are 11 residues in the CDR3. Trimming took 5 bases from V and 1 from J, leaving 5 bases between them.

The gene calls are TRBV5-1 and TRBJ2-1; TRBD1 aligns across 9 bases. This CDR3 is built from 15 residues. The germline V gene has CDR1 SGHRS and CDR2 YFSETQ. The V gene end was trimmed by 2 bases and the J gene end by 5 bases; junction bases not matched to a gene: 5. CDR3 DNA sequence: TGCGCCAGCAGCTTTAAACAGGGGGCAAACAATGAGCAGTTCTTC. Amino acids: CASSFKQGANNEQFF.

The CDR3 sequence is CASSPGGAANTGELFF. In DNA form, the CDR3 reads TGTGCCAGCAGTCCTGGCGGGGCAGCGAACACCGGGGAGCTGTTTTTT. This chain links TRBV28 with TRBJ2-2, with a weak D call TRBD2 (6 bases). Trimming removed 5 bases from V and 0 bases from J, with 13 bases in between. The germline V gene encodes CDR1 MDHEN and CDR2 SYDVKM. The CDR3 extends over 16 amino acids.

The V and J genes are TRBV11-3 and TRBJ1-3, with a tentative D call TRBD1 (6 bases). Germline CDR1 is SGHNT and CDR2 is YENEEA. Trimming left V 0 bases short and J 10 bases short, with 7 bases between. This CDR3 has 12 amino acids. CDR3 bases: TGTGCCAGCAGCTTAGACGACAGGACCATATATTTT. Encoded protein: CASSLDDRTIYF.

CDR3 sequence: CASSLDYGRVGNTEAFF. CDR3 DNA: TGTGCCAGCAGCTTAGATTACGGGAGGGTTGGGAACACTGAAGCTTTCTTT. The chain uses TRBV7-2 and TRBJ1-1; no firm D call. V lost 1 base and J 1 base, leaving 16 bases between the germline ends. The CDR3 covers 17 residues. From germline, CDR1 is SGHTA and CDR2 FQGNSA.

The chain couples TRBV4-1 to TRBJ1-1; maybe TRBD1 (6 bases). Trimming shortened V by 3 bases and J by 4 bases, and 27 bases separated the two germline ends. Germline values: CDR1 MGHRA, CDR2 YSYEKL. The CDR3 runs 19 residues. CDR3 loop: CASSQFATGTQKNATEAFF. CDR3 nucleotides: TGCGCCAGCAGCCAGTTTGCGACCGGGACACAAAAAAACGCCACTGAAGCTTTCTTT.

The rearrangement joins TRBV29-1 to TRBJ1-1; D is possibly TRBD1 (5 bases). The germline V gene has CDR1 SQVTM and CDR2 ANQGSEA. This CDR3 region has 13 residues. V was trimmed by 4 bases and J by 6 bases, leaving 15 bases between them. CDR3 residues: CSVGAGTSAEAFF. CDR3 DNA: TGCAGCGTTGGAGCGGGGACTTCTGCTGAAGCTTTCTTT.

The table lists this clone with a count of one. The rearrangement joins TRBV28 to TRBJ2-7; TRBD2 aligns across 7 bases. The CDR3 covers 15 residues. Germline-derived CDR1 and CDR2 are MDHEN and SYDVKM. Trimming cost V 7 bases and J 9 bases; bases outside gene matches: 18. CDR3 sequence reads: CASTLGGEGRKRQYF. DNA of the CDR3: TGTGCCAGCACCCTGGGAGGGGAGGGGAGGAAGAGGCAGTACTTC.

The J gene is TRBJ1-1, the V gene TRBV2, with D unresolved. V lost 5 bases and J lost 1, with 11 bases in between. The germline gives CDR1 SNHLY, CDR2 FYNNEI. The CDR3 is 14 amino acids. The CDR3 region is CASSSRGKNTEAFF. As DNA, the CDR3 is TGTGCCAGCAGTAGCCGAGGGAAGAACACTGAAGCTTTCTTT.

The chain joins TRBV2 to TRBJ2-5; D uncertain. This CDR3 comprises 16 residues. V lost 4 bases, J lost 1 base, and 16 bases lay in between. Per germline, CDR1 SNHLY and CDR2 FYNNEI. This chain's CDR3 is CASSGLFGQIQETQYF. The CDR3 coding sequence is TGTGCCAGCAGTGGTCTCTTTGGTCAGATCCAAGAGACCCAGTACTTC.

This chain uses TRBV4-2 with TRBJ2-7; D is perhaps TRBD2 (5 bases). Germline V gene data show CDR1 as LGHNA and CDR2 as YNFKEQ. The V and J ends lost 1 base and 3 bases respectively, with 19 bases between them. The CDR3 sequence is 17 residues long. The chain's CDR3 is CASSQGTDSEAIYEQYF. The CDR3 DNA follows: TGTGCCAGCAGCCAAGGAACGGACTCCGAAGCGATCTACGAGCAGTACTTC.

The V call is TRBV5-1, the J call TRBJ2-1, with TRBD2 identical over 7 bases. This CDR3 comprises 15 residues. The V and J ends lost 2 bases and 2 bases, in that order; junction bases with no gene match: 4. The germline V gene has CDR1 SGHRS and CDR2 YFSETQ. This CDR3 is CASSLPAGTYNEQFF. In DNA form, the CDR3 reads TGCGCCAGCAGCTTACCAGCGGGAACCTACAATGAGCAGTTCTTC.

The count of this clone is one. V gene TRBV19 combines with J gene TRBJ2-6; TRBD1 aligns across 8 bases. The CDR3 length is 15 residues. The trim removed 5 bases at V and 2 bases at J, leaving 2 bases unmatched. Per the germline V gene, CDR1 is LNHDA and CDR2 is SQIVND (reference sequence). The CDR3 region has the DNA TGTGCCAGTAGTCCAGGGGGCGCTGGGGCCAACGTCCTGACTTTC. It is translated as CASSPGGAGANVLTF.

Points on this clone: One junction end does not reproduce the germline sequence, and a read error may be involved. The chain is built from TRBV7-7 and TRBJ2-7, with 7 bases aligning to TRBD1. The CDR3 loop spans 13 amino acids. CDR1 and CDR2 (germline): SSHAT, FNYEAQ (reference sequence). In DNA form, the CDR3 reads TGTGCTAGCAGCTTCAACAGGGGAAAGGAGCAGTACTTC. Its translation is CASSFNRGKEQYF.

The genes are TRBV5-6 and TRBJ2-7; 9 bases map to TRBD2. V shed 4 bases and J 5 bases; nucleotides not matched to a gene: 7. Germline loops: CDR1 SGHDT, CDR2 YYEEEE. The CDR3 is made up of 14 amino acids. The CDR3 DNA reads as TGTGCCAGCAGCCATAGCGGGGGAAGGAACGAGCAGTACTTC. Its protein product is CASSHSGGRNEQYF.